The clone carrying this T cell receptor beta chain was counted only a few times. CDR1 LGHDT and CDR2 YNNKEL come from the germline V gene (reference sequence). This CDR3 spans 14 amino acids. V lost 3 bases, J lost 3 bases, and 2 bases stayed unmatched. This record belongs to a study of blood T cell repertoires in COVID-19. Turning to the study itself: Collection of acute and convalescent COVID-19 samples took place in the United States, Italy and Spain.

The authors' processing: Amplification from reference gene primers served as the basis for estimated nucleated cell counts. TCRdb's copy holds only in-frame clones and misses some; the assay was immunoSEQ multiplex PCR. Clone size and V and J calls were adopted from that table, with D and trimming inferred from the DNA. This sample has 140,000 to 150,000 clones, with 65% to 85% found just once. This TCR derives from a man between 60 and 75 years old with active or convalescent COVID-19. The V gene is TRBV3-1 (or the pseudogene TRBV3-2), the J gene TRBJ1-3, with 7 positions matching TRBD1. The sequencing sample was made of peripheral blood. The CDR3, as DNA: TGTGCCAGCAGCCAGACAGGGAGTGGAAACACCATATATTTT. Amino acids: CASSQTGSGNTIYF.